A single sample gave rise to the 3 T cell receptor beta chains below, sequenced in a study of cytomegalovirus exposure and HLA in healthy donors. In the PCR, 60 Vbeta and 13 Jbeta primers were used. The protocol was immunoSEQ multiplex PCR, while the TCRdb copy is restricted to in-frame clones and leaves out a portion. In total, the table holds about 210,000 clones. Sequencing was performed on PBMCs. Receptors originate from a woman aged 25 to 45 in good health and CMV-seropositive.

This chain connects TRBV9 to TRBJ2-1; D is perhaps TRBD1 (6 bases). Trimming removed 4 bases from V and 2 bases from J, with 16 bases in between. This CDR3 is built from 16 residues. CDR1 and CDR2 (germline): SGDLS, YYNGEE. The DNA for the CDR3 is TGTGCCAGCAGCCAGGGGATTGGCGGACCCTACAATGAGCAGTTCTTC. Protein sequence: CASSQGIGGPYNEQFF.

DNA of the CDR3: TGCAGCGTGACACTCCAGAGAGGGAGGGATCACACCTACGAGCAGTACTTC. This encodes CSVTLQRGRDHTYEQYF. The rearrangement uses TRBV29-1 and TRBJ2-7, with 7 bases identical to TRBD2. Per the germline V gene, CDR1 is SQVTM and CDR2 is ANQGSEA. V was pared by 6 bases and J by 2 bases, with 19 bases of the junction left unmatched. The CDR3 is 17 residues long.

This chain joins TRBV6-5 and TRBJ1-5; tentatively, D is TRBD1 (5 bases). The germline V gene encodes CDR1 MNHEY and CDR2 SVGAGI. The ends were cut back, 2 bases at V and 0 bases at J, with 11 bases in the middle. The CDR3 loop spans 16 amino acids. CDR3 nucleotide sequence: TGTGCCAGCAGTTACATGTGGCAGGGTAGCAATCAGCCCCAGCATTTT. Protein: CASSYMWQGSNQPQHF.